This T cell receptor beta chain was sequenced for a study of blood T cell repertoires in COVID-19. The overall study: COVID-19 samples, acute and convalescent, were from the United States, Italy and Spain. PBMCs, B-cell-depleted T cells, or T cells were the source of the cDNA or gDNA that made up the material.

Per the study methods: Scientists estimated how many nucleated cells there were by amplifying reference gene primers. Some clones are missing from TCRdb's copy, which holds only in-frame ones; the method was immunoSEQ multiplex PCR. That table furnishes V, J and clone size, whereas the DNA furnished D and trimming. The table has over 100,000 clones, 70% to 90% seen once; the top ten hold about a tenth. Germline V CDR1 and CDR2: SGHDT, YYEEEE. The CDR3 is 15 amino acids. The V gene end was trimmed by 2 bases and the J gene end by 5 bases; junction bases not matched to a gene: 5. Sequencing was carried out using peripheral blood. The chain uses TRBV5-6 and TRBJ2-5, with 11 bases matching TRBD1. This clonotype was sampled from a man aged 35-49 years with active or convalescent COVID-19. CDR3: CASSFRDRGFETQYF. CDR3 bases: TGTGCCAGCAGCTTTCGGGACAGGGGGTTCGAGACCCAGTACTTC.